The sequence of this T cell receptor (beta chain) was determined in a study of T cell responses to AZD1222 COVID-19 vaccine. CDR3 length: 14 amino acids. CDR1 and CDR2 from the germline V gene are SQVTM and ANQGSEA. V was cut by 6 bases and J by 2 bases, with 15 bases left in between. Whole-study results and caveats: The study identified only six AZD1222 recipients as seropositive at baseline.

Assay used: immunoSEQ multiplex PCR; TCRdb lists only in-frame clones, some missing. Among roughly 120,000 clones listed, about 93% were seen once. On this clone: Its target is not known.

Sequencing was performed on peripheral blood, taken on day 0 of AZD1222 vaccination. The chain uses TRBV29-1 and TRBJ2-3; either TRBD1 or TRBD2 may supply D (5 bases each). The receptor was derived from an adult in good health. The DNA of the CDR3 is TGCAGCGTGGCCGGGACCCCTTACACAGATACGCAGTATTTT. Translation: CSVAGTPYTDTQYF.